These T cell receptor beta chains were read from a single sample in a study of T cell responses to AZD1222 COVID-19 vaccine. Only in-frame clones appear in the TCRdb table, and some are missing; sequencing was by immunoSEQ multiplex PCR. The sample includes 90,000 to 120,000 clones, approximately 92% of them seen just once. The sample in question was peripheral blood, obtained 28 days after the second AZD1222 dose. These receptors were obtained from an adult who received the AZD1222 COVID-19 vaccine. CDR3s include the opening cysteine and the closing phenylalanine or tryptophan. A D gene is named only where the DNA matches it firmly.

j_call: TRBJ2-2; d_call: .; v_call: TRBV5-4; cdr3_aa: CASSLFQGATLSGGELFF
j_call: TRBJ2-1; d_call: .; v_call: TRBV5-8; cdr3_aa: CASSLWREINEQFF
j_call: TRBJ2-5; d_call: TRBD2; v_call: TRBV7-8; cdr3_aa: CASSIRLAGRYQETQYF
j_call: TRBJ1-1; d_call: .; v_call: TRBV7-9; cdr3_aa: CASSSSGQPSPEAFF
j_call: TRBJ1-2; d_call: .; v_call: TRBV30; cdr3_aa: CAWSVAGFHGYTF
j_call: TRBJ1-1; d_call: .; v_call: TRBV7-3; cdr3_aa: CASSLEGGRAFF
j_call: TRBJ1-5; d_call: .; v_call: TRBV19; cdr3_aa: CASSMVGFNQPQHF
j_call: TRBJ2-7; d_call: .; v_call: TRBV30; cdr3_aa: CAWNWAPSYEQYF
j_call: TRBJ1-5; d_call: TRBD1; v_call: TRBV7-2; cdr3_aa: CASSSQPQGAGQPQHF
j_call: TRBJ2-3; d_call: TRBD2; v_call: TRBV2; cdr3_aa: CASRLAGSTDTQYF
j_call: TRBJ1-5; d_call: .; v_call: TRBV4-1; cdr3_aa: CASSQGGRNQPQHF
j_call: TRBJ1-3; d_call: TRBD1; v_call: TRBV19; cdr3_aa: CASSIRQGLGNTIYF
j_call: TRBJ1-1; d_call: .; v_call: TRBV4-2; cdr3_aa: CASSQLGQPNEAFF
j_call: TRBJ2-1; d_call: .; v_call: TRBV5-1; cdr3_aa: CASSIGGRNEQFF
j_call: TRBJ1-2; d_call: .; v_call: TRBV5-8; cdr3_aa: CASSPEGGARVGYTF
j_call: TRBJ1-1; d_call: .; v_call: TRBV25-1; cdr3_aa: CASSEWGGAYEAFF
j_call: TRBJ1-3; d_call: .; v_call: TRBV9; cdr3_aa: CASSVEQISGNTIYF
j_call: TRBJ1-1; d_call: .; v_call: TRBV29-1; cdr3_aa: CSYQTGPGEAFF
j_call: TRBJ2-1; d_call: .; v_call: TRBV4-3; cdr3_aa: CASSQERRDLYNEQFF
j_call: TRBJ2-2; d_call: .; v_call: TRBV12-3/TRBV12-4; cdr3_aa: CASSLRGAGELFF
j_call: TRBJ1-1; d_call: TRBD1; v_call: TRBV13; cdr3_aa: CASTAGTGGMNTEAFF
j_call: TRBJ2-2; d_call: .; v_call: TRBV28; cdr3_aa: CASSTSGTGVTGELFF
j_call: TRBJ1-2; d_call: .; v_call: TRBV19; cdr3_aa: CASQPREWYGYTF
j_call: TRBJ2-1; d_call: TRBD2; v_call: TRBV6-2/TRBV6-3; cdr3_aa: CASSSLGLALNEQFF
j_call: TRBJ2-7; d_call: TRBD1; v_call: TRBV6-6; cdr3_aa: CASKSGGTGGEQYF
j_call: TRBJ1-6; d_call: .; v_call: TRBV11-2; cdr3_aa: CASSLGSRASPLHF
j_call: TRBJ1-6; d_call: .; v_call: TRBV6-1; cdr3_aa: CASSEAPGGSYNSPLHF
j_call: TRBJ1-5; d_call: TRBD1; v_call: TRBV18; cdr3_aa: CASSPGTGGLQPQHF
j_call: TRBJ1-5; d_call: TRBD1; v_call: TRBV5-6; cdr3_aa: CASGYRGGKPQHF
j_call: TRBJ1-1; d_call: .; v_call: TRBV6-5; cdr3_aa: CASSREGLKNTEAFF
j_call: TRBJ2-5; d_call: TRBD2; v_call: TRBV19; cdr3_aa: CASSFLTGGQRGTQYF